The 8 T cell receptor beta chains below all came from one sample that was sequenced in a study of shared clonotypes between healthy human individuals. The table came from immunoSEQ multiplex PCR; TCRdb's copy has only in-frame clones and leaves some out. Among roughly 2.2 million clones listed, just under 95% were seen once. Specimen: naive CD4+ T cells from PBMCs. Subset denoted: CD45RA+ positively selected. The receptors here all came from a man in his late teens or twenties in good health. Some clones in this sample may be carry-over from other donors' samples.

In its sample, this clone was seen once. The chain combines TRBV15 with TRBJ2-7, with 8 bases matching TRBD1. The V and J ends lost 0 bases and 7 bases, in that order; junction bases with no gene match: 8. Germline lookup yields CDR1 LNHNV and CDR2 YYDKDF (reference sequence). The CDR3 totals 15 residues. CDR3 DNA sequence: TGTGCCACCAGCAGAGAACGGACAGGGTATGGGGAGCAGTACTTC. Its translation: CATSRERTGYGEQYF.

The V gene is TRBV7-8, the J gene TRBJ1-2; TRBD1 might be the D (5 bases). The V end was cut by 4 bases, the J end by 2 bases, with 17 bases between. The CDR3 is made up of 16 amino acids. Germline CDR1 is SGHVS and CDR2 is FQNEAQ. CDR3 residues: CASSSHFIRGNYGYTF. The CDR3, as DNA: TGTGCCAGCAGCTCCCACTTTATTCGGGGGAACTATGGCTACACCTTC.

The chain uses TRBV7-3 and TRBJ2-7; 10 bases agree with TRBD1. Germline CDR1 and CDR2: SGHTA and FQGTGA. The CDR3 sequence is 14 residues long. V was clipped by 5 bases and J by 3 bases; unmatched bases: 4. CDR3 nucleotides: TGTGCCAGCAGCCCCGGGACAGGGGTCTACGAGCAGTACTTC. It is translated as CASSPGTGVYEQYF.

The chain is built from TRBV28 and TRBJ1-1, with TRBD1 as a possible D gene (5 bases). V lost 11 bases, J lost 1 base, and 11 bases lay in between. Germline CDR1 MDHEN, CDR2 SYDVKM. CDR3 size: 12 residues. CDR3 nucleotide sequence: TGTGCCGGGGGAATAGGGAACACTGAAGCTTTCTTT. This encodes CAGGIGNTEAFF.

The V call is TRBV5-1, the J call TRBJ2-3, with 12 bases that match TRBD2. V lost 4 bases and J lost 2; bases outside the gene matches: 8. The CDR3 covers 17 residues. Per germline, CDR1 SGHRS and CDR2 YFSETQ. CDR3 nucleotides: TGCGCCAGCAGCCAAATTGGACTAGCGGGACTCACAGATACGCAGTATTTT. Translating it yields CASSQIGLAGLTDTQYF.

In its sample, this clone was seen once. The same CDR3 is also encoded by other DNA sequences in this sample. V gene TRBV6-5 combines with J gene TRBJ2-5, with D uncertain. There are 13 residues in the CDR3. CDR1 is MNHEY, CDR2 SVGAGI, per germline. V was cut by 2 bases and J by 3 bases, with 7 bases left in between. The CDR3 sequence: CASSYRAEETQYF. The CDR3, as DNA: TGTGCCAGCAGTTACAGGGCCGAAGAGACCCAGTACTTC.

The chain employs TRBV6-1 and TRBJ2-7, with 11 bases aligning to TRBD1. Germline lookup yields CDR1 MNHNS and CDR2 SASEGT. The V and J ends lost 2 bases and 8 bases, in that order; junction bases with no gene match: 8. This CDR3 has 15 residues. CDR3 amino acids: CASSERTGGAYKQYF. CDR3 sequence (DNA): TGTGCCAGCAGTGAAAGGACAGGGGGCGCCTATAAGCAGTACTTC.

As regards this clone: Distinct nucleotide sequences in the sample also encode this CDR3. The rearrangement uses TRBV9 and TRBJ1-1, with D maybe TRBD1 (5 bases). V lost 0 bases and J lost 1, with 10 bases in between. The CDR3 covers 15 residues. In germline, CDR1 is SGDLS, CDR2 YYNGEE. CDR3 coding DNA: TGTGCCAGCAGCGTAGGGGGAGGGGCGAACACTGAAGCTTTCTTT. It yields the protein CASSVGGGANTEAFF.